This T cell receptor (beta chain) was sequenced in a study of ipilimumab plus nivolumab after autologous stem cell transplantation. Ipilimumab, 1 mg/kg, started 14 to 28 days after autologous transplant. This table comes from immunoSEQ multiplex PCR, and its TCRdb copy is limited to in-frame clones, with some not included. The profile shows 20,000 to 30,000 clones, around 84% of them singletons. V was clipped by 4 bases and J by 2 bases, with 25 bases between them. Germline V CDR1 and CDR2: SEHNR, FQNEAQ (reference sequence). This CDR3 is 19 amino acids long. A note on this clone: What it binds is unknown.

Study results and limitations: TCR repertoire, Treg phenotype and gut microbiota reportedly support more study of this approach.

The receptor's source is a male donor with diffuse large B-cell lymphoma. The chain combines TRBV7-9 with TRBJ2-3; a possible D gene is TRBD2 (6 bases). The material was PBMCs, obtained in a trial of ipilimumab plus nivolumab as post-transplant consolidation. This CDR3 reads CASSSTTLAGLGATDTQYF. Written as DNA, the CDR3 is TGTGCCAGCAGCTCGACCACCCTTGCGGGGCTAGGGGCCACAGATACGCAGTATTTT.